The sequence of this TCR beta chain was determined in a study of CXCR3-negative and CXCR3-positive naive CD8 T cells. UMI-labeled TRB cDNA libraries were prepared by 5' RACE. TCRdb reanalyzed the 5' RACE reads, giving one entry per CDR3 protein sequence and no DNA. This sample's table has approximately 100,000 distinct CDR3 sequences. The CDR3 has 18 residues. This receptor was identified in a human donor in good health. Some clones in this sample may be carry-over from other donors' samples. What was sequenced was naive CXCR3- CD8+ T cells from blood. Specified subset: CD45RO-CCR7+CD27+CD95- naive CD8+ T cells lacking CXCR3 (TNR3-). The rearrangement joins TRBV12-3 or TRBV12-4 to TRBJ2-5; the TCRdb D gene call, TRBD1, has no DNA to confirm it. The CDR3 reads CASSLTRNARERQETQYF.